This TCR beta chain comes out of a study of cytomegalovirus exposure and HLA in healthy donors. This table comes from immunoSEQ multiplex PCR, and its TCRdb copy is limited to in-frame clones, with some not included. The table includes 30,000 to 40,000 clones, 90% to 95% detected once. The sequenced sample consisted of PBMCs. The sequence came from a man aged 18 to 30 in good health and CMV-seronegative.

The CDR3 loop reads CASRPAFFGLAGGPNTGELFF. The CDR3 nucleotides are TGTGCCAGCAGGCCGGCCTTTTTTGGACTAGCGGGGGGCCCGAACACCGGGGAGCTGTTTTTT. The J gene is TRBJ2-2, the V gene TRBV13, with 14 bases lining up with TRBD2. This CDR3 comprises 21 residues. With 6 bases clipped from V and 0 bases from J, the junction kept 15 bases outside the gene matches. The germline CDR1 and CDR2 sequences are PRHDT and FYEKMQ (reference sequence).